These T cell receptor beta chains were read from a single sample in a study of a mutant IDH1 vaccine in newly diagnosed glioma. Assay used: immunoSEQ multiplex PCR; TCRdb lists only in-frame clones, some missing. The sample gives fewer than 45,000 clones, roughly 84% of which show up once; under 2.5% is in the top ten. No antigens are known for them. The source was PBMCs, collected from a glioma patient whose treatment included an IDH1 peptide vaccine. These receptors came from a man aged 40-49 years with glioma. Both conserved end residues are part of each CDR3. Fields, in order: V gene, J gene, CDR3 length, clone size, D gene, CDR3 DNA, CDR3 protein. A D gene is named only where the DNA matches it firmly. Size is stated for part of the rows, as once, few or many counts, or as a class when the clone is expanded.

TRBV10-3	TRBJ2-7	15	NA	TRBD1	TGTGCCATCAGAGACCCGGGACAGGATACCTACGAGCAGTACTTC	CAIRDPGQDTYEQYF
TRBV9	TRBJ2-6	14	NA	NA	TGTGCCAGCCAGGGGGGATATAGGGCCAACGTCCTGACTTTC	CASQGGYRANVLTF
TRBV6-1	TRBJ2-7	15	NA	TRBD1	TGTGCCAGCAGTGGCAGGACAGGGGGCCCCTACGAGCAGTACTTC	CASSGRTGGPYEQYF
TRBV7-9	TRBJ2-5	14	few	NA	TGTGCCAGCAGTAGAGCGCGAGACGAAGAGACCCAGTACTTC	CASSRARDEETQYF
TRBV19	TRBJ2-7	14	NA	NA	TGTGCCAGTAGTATAGGGGACAATCTTTACGAGCAGTACTTC	CASSIGDNLYEQYF
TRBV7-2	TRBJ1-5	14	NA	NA	TGTGCCAGCAGCTCAACCTCGCCTAATCAGCCCCAGCATTTT	CASSSTSPNQPQHF
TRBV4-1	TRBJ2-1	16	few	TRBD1	TGCGCCAGCAGCCTTTCCGGACAGGGACCCTACAATGAGCAGTTCTTC	CASSLSGQGPYNEQFF
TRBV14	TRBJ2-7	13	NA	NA	TGTGCCAGCAGCCTTGGGGGGGGGCTCGAGCAGTACTTC	CASSLGGGLEQYF
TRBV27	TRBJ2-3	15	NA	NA	TGTGCCAGCAGGTTTTTGGGGAGGGGGACAGATACGCAGTATTTT	CASRFLGRGTDTQYF
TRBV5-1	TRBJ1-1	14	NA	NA	TGCGCCAGCGTTCCGGGGGGGGCCGGGGGTGAAGCTTTCTTT	CASVPGGAGGEAFF
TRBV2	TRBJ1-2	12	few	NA	TGTGCCAGCAGTGTAGTTTCCTATGGCTACACCTTC	CASSVVSYGYTF
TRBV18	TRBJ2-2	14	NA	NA	TGTGCCAGCCAGCGGACCGATAACACCGGGGAGCTGTTTTTT	CASQRTDNTGELFF
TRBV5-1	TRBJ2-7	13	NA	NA	TGCGCCAGCAGCTTGGGACAGGGAGGCGAGCAGTACTTC	CASSLGQGGEQYF
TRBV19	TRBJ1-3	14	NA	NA	TGTGCCAGTAGTATGGGGGCGTCTGGAAACACCATATATTTT	CASSMGASGNTIYF
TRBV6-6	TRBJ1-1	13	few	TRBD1	TGTGCCAGCAGTTCCGGACAGGGTAGTGAAGCTTTCTTT	CASSSGQGSEAFF
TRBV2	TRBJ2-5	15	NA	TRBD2	TGTGCCAGCAGCGCGAATAGCGGGAGAGGGGAGACCCAGTACTTC	CASSANSGRGETQYF
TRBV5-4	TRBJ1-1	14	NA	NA	TGTGCCAGCAGCTTGTTACAAACGAACACTGAAGCTTTCTTT	CASSLLQTNTEAFF
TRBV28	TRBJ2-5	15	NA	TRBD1	TGTGCCAGCCGCAGTACCGGGACAGGGAAAGAGACCCAGTACTTC	CASRSTGTGKETQYF
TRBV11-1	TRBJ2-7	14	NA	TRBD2	TGTGCCAGCAGTCTAGCGGGACTCCACTACGAGCAGTACTTC	CASSLAGLHYEQYF
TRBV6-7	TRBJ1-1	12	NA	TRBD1	TGTGCCGCCAGGGGGCGCGACACTGAAGCTTTCTTT	CAARGRDTEAFF
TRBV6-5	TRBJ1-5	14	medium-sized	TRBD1	TGTGCCAGCAGTCCGGGACAGGGGGCTCAGCCCCAGCATTTT	CASSPGQGAQPQHF
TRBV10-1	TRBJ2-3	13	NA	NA	TGCGCCAGCAGCGAAACTCTCACAGATACGCAGTATTTT	CASSETLTDTQYF
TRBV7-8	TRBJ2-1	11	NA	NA	TGTGCCACAGCGCAGGGGTATGAGCAGTTCTTC	CATAQGYEQFF
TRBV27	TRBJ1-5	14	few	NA	TGTGCCAGCAGTCTAAGGGGGGAAAATCAGCCCCAGCATTTT	CASSLRGENQPQHF
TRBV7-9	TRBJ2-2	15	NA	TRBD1	TGTGCCAGCAGCCTCCGGGACAGGGGTATTGGGGAGCTGTTTTTT	CASSLRDRGIGELFF
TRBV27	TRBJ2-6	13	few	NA	TGTGCCAGCAGTTCCCTCGGGGCCAACGTCCTGACTTTC	CASSSLGANVLTF
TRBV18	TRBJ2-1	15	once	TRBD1	TGTGCCAGCTCACCTCGGACAGGGTCCCACAATGAGCAGTTCTTC	CASSPRTGSHNEQFF
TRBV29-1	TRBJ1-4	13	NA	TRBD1	TGCAGCGTTGCGAGGGACAGAAATGAAAAACTGTTTTTT	CSVARDRNEKLFF
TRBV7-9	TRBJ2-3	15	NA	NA	TGTGCCAGCAGCTCGGGAAAGCGGGCCCTAGATACGCAGTATTTT	CASSSGKRALDTQYF
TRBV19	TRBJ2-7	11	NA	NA	TGTGCCAGTACGGGCGCGGGAGAGCAGTACTTC	CASTGAGEQYF
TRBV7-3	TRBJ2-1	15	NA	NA	TGTGCCAGCAGCTTACAAAGCTCCCCACCGGCTGAGCAGTTCTTC	CASSLQSSPPAEQFF
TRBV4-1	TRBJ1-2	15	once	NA	TGCGCCAGCAGCCAAGAAGGTTCAGCTAGCTATGGCTACACCTTC	CASSQEGSASYGYTF
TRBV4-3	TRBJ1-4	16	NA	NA	TGCGCCAGCAGCCAAGATATAGGGGCGGCTAATGAAAAACTGTTTTTT	CASSQDIGAANEKLFF
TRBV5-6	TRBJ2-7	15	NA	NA	TGTGCCAGCAGCTTGTTTCGAGGCTCAACCTACGAGCAGTACTTC	CASSLFRGSTYEQYF
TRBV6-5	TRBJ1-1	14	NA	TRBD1	TGTGCCAGCAGTTATCAGACAGGGGTCACTGAAGCTTTCTTT	CASSYQTGVTEAFF
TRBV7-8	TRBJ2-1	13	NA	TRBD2	TGTGCCAGCGGGGTAGCGGGAGGGCCAGGGCAGTTCTTC	CASGVAGGPGQFF
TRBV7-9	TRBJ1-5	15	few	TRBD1	TGTGCCAGCAGCCGGGACAGGGCCCTTAATCAGCCCCAGCATTTT	CASSRDRALNQPQHF
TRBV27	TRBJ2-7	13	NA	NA	TGTGCCAGCAGTTTAACCAAATCCTACGAGCAGTACTTC	CASSLTKSYEQYF
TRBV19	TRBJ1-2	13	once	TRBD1	TGTGCCAGTAGCCCCCGGGACAGAGGAGGCTACACCTTC	CASSPRDRGGYTF
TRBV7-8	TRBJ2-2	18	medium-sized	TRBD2	TGTGCCAGCAGCTTAGGAGGGAGCGGGAGGGCGAACACCGGGGAGCTGTTTTTT	CASSLGGSGRANTGELFF
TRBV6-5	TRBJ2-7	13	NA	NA	TGTGCCAGCATCAAGGACGGAACCTACGAGCAGTACTTC	CASIKDGTYEQYF
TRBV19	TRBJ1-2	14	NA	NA	TGTGCCAGTAGTATGGGGGATTCTAACTATGGCTACACCTTC	CASSMGDSNYGYTF
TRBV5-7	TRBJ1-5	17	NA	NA	TGTGCCAGCAGCTTTCCGAAAAGACAGATACAATATCAGCCCCAGCATTTT	CASSFPKRQIQYQPQHF
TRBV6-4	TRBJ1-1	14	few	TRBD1	TGTGCCAGCGCTCAAACAGGGGGTAAAACTGAAGCTTTCTTT	CASAQTGGKTEAFF
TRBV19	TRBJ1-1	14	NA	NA	TGTGCCAGTAGTATCCGGACGGTCGGGACTGAAGCTTTCTTT	CASSIRTVGTEAFF
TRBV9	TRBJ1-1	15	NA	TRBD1	TGTGCCAGCAGCGTAGTAAAGGGGGCGCACACTGAAGCTTTCTTT	CASSVVKGAHTEAFF
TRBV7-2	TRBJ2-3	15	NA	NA	TGTGCCAGCAGCTTAGATGGGCTGCGGACAGATACGCAGTATTTT	CASSLDGLRTDTQYF
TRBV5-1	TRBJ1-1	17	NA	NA	TGCGCCAGCAGCTTGAGTGCCGGGCCGATGATGAACACTGAAGCTTTCTTT	CASSLSAGPMMNTEAFF